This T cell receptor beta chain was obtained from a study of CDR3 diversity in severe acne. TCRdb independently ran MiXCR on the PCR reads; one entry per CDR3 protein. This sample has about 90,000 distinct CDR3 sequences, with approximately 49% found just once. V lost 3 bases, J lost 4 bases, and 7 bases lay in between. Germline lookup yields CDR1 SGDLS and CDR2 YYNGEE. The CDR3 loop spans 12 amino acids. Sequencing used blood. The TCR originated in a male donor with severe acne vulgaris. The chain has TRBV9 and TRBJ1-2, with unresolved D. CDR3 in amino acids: CASSGTSYGYTF. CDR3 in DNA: TGTGCCAGCAGCGGGACTTCCTATGGCTACACCTTC.